This T cell receptor beta chain was sequenced during a study of cytomegalovirus exposure and HLA in healthy donors. The V end lost 3 bases, the J end lost 0 bases, and 9 bases lay between the germline ends. Germline values: CDR1 SGHTA, CDR2 FQGTGA. CDR3 length: 15 residues. PCR employed 60 Vbeta and 13 Jbeta primers. Using immunoSEQ multiplex PCR, the repertoire was profiled, and TCRdb retains in-frame clones only, with some absent. The data show tens of thousands of clones, and the top ten clones hold 3.4%. The specimen was PBMCs. The receptor was isolated from a woman aged 40 to 50 in good health and CMV-seropositive. The chain joins TRBV7-3 to TRBJ2-1; tentatively, D is TRBD2 (6 bases). The CDR3 nucleotides read TGTGCCAGCAGCTTCGGGCGGGGCTCCTACAATGAGCAGTTCTTC. Its translation is CASSFGRGSYNEQFF.